Sequencing of this TCR beta chain was carried out in a study of blood T cell repertoires in COVID-19. The length of the CDR3 is 16 residues. The trim removed 2 bases at V and 0 bases at J, leaving 4 bases unmatched. CDR1 and CDR2 from the germline V gene are LNHDA and SQIVND (reference sequence). Method: immunoSEQ multiplex PCR; TCRdb's copy keeps in-frame clones and lacks some. The table records about 250,000 clones, about four fifths of them present only once. The chain couples TRBV19 to TRBJ2-4; 7 positions match TRBD1. This clonotype was sampled from a man aged 35-49 years with active or convalescent COVID-19. Sequencing was done on a sample of peripheral blood. CDR3 in DNA: TGTGCCAGTAGTATATCGGGACAGCTAGCCAAAAACATTCAGTACTTC. Amino acid sequence: CASSISGQLAKNIQYF.